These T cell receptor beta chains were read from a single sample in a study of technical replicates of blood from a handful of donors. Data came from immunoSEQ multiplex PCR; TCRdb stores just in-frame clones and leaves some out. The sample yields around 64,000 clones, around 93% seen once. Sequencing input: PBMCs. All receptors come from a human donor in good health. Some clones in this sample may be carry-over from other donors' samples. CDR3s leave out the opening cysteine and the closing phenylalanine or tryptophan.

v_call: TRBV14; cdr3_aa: ASSQDLRNQGNEKLF
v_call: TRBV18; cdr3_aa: ASSGTSGARTEQF
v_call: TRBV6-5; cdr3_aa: ASSYSGGGELF
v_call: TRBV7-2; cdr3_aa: ASSSNRGNPNYGYT
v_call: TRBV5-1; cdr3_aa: ASSFGAGATDTQY
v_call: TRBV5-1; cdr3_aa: ASSLGPVSTDTQY
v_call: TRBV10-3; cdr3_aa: AISDRLAVHNEQF
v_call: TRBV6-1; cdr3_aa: ASSEPGLTSRGYT
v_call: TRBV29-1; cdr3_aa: SVSFSGELF
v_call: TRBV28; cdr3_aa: ASSTPLWNTEAF
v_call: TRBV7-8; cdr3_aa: ASSLVSGSYEQY
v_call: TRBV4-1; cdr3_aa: ASSQEERGGNEQY
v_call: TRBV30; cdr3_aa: AWSVQATYGYT